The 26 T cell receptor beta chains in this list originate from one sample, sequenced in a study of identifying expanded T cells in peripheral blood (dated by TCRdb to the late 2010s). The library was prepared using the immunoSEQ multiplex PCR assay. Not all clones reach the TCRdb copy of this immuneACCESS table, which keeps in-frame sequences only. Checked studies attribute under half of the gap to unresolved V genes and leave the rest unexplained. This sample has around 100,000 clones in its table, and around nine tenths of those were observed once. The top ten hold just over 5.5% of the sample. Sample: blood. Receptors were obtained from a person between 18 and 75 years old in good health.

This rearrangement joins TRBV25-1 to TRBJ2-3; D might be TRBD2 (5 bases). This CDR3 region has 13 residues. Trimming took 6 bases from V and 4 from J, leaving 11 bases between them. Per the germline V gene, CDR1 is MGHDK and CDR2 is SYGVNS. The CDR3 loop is CASSGSGADTQYF. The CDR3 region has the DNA TGTGCCAGCAGCGGAAGCGGAGCAGATACGCAGTATTTT.

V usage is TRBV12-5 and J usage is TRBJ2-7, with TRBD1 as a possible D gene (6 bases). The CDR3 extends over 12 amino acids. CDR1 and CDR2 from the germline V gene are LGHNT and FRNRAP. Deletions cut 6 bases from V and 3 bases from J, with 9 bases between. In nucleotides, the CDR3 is TGTGCTAGTGGGCAGGACAGCTACGAGCAGTACTTC. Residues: CASGQDSYEQYF.

CDR3 region: CAISDSLGGSNTGELFF. DNA for the CDR3: TGTGCCATCAGTGATTCCCTGGGGGGCTCGAACACCGGGGAGCTGTTTTTT. The V gene is TRBV10-3, the J gene TRBJ2-2; possibly TRBD1 or TRBD2 for D (6 bases each). The CDR3 runs to 17 residues. The germline V gene encodes CDR1 ENHRY and CDR2 SYGVKD. V was trimmed by 3 bases and J by 0 bases, leaving 14 bases between them.

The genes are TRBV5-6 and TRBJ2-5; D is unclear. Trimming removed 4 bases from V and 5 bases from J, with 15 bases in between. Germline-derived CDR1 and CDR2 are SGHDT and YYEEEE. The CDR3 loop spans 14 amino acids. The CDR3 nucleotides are TGTGCCAGCAGCGTATACTCCCTAGGGGAGACCCAGTACTTC. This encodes CASSVYSLGETQYF.

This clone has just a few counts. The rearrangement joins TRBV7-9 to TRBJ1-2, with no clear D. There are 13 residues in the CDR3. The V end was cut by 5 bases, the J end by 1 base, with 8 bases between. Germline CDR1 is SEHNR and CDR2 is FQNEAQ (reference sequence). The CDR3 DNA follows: TGTGCCAGCAGCCCGGACGGTAACTATGGCTACACCTTC. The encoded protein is CASSPDGNYGYTF. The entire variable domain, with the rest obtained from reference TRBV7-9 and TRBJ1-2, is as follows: DTGVSQNPRHKITKRGQNVTFRCDPISEHNRLYWYRQTLGQGPEFLTYFQNEAQLEKSRLLSDRFSAERPKGSFSTLEIQRTEQGDSAMYLCASSPDGNYGYTFGSGTRLTVV.

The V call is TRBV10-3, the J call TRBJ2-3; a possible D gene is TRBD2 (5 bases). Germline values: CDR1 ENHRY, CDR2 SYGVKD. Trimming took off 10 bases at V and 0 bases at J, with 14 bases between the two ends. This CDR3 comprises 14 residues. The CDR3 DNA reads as TGTGCCACCCGTAGCGACCCTAGCACAGATACGCAGTATTTT. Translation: CATRSDPSTDTQYF.

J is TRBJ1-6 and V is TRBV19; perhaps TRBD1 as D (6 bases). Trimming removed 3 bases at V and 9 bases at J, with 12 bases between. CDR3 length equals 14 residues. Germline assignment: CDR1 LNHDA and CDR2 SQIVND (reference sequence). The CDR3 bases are TGTGCCAGTAGTATGAGACAGGAGCTTTCACCCCTCCACTTT. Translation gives CASSMRQELSPLHF.

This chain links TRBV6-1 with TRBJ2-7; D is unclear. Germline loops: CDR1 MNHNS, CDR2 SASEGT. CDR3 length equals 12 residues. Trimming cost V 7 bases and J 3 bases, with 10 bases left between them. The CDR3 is CASTPSGYEQYF. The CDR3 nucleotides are TGTGCCAGCACCCCGTCAGGCTACGAGCAGTACTTC.

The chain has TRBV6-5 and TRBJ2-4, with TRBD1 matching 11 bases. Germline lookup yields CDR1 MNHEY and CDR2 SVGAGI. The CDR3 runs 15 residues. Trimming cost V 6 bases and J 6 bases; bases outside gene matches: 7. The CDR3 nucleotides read TGTGCCAGCAGAACGGGACAGGGGGTCGGAAACATTCAGTACTTC. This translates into CASRTGQGVGNIQYF.

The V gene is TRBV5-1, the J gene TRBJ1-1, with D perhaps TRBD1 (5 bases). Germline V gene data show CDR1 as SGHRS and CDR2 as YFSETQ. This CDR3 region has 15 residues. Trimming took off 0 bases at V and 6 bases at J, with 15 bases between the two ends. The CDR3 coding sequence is TGCGCCAGCAGCTTGGAACCAGGGCCCACTCCTGAAGCTTTCTTT. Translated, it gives CASSLEPGPTPEAFF.

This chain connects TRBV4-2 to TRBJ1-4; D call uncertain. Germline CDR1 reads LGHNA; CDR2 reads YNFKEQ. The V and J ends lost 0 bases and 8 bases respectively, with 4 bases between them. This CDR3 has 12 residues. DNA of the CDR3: TGTGCCAGCAGCCAAGATCGGGAAAAACTGTTTTTT. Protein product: CASSQDREKLFF.

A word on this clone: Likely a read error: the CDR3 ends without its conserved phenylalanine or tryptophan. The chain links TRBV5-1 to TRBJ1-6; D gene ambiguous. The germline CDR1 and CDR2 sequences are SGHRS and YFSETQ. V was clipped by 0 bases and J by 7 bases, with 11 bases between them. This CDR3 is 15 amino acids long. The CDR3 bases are TGCGCCAGCAGCTTGGCCAACACCCTAAATTCACCCCTCCACCTT. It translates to CASSLANTLNSPLHL.

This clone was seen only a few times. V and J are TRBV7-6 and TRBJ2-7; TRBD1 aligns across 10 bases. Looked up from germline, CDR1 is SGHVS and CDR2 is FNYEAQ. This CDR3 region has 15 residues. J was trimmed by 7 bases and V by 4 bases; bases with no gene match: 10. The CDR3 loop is CASSSGQGVLGEQYF. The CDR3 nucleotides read TGTGCCAGCAGCTCAGGACAGGGGGTTCTAGGGGAGCAGTACTTC.

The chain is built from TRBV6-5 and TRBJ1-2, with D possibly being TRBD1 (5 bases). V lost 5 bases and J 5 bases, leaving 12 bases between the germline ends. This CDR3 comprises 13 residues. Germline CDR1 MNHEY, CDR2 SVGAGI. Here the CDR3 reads CASSPRQLYGYTF. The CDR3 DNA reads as TGTGCCAGCAGTCCTCGACAGTTGTATGGCTACACCTTC.

The CDR3 protein is CASSQDRAGGYNEQFF. CDR3 nucleotides: TGTGCCAGCAGCCAAGATCGAGCGGGAGGGTACAATGAGCAGTTCTTC. The rearrangement joins TRBV4-2 to TRBJ2-1; TRBD2 aligns across 10 bases. CDR1 is LGHNA, CDR2 YNFKEQ, per germline. This CDR3 region has 16 residues. The J segment lost 4 bases and the V segment lost 0 bases, leaving 3 bases of the junction unmatched.

The CDR3 sequence is CASSSRQGDVAFF. CDR3 sequence (DNA): TGTGCCAGCAGTTCCCGACAGGGGGACGTTGCTTTCTTT. The J gene is TRBJ1-1, the V gene TRBV6-6, with 9 bases that match TRBD1. CDR3 length equals 13 residues. The V gene's germline CDR1 is MNHNY and CDR2 SVGAGI (reference sequence). J gave up 11 bases and V 4 bases, and 8 bases lay outside the gene matches.

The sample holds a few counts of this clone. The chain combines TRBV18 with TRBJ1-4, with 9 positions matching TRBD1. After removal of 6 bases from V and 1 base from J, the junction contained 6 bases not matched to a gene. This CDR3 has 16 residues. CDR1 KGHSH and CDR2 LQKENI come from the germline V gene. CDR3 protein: CASSEGQGLTNEKLFF. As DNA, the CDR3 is TGTGCCAGCTCCGAGGGACAGGGATTAACTAATGAAAAACTGTTTTTT.

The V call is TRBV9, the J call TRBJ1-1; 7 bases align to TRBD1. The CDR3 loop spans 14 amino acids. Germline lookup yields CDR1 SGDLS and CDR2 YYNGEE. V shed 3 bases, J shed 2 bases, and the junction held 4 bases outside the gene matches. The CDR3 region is CASSAGGDNTEAFF. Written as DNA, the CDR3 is TGTGCCAGCAGCGCAGGGGGGGATAACACTGAAGCTTTCTTT.

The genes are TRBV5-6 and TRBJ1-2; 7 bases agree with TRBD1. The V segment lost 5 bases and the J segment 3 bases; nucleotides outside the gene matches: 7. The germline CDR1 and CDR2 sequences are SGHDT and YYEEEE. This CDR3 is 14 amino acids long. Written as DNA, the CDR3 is TGTGCCAGCAGACCTAGGGGGCTCGACTATGGCTACACCTTC. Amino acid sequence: CASRPRGLDYGYTF.

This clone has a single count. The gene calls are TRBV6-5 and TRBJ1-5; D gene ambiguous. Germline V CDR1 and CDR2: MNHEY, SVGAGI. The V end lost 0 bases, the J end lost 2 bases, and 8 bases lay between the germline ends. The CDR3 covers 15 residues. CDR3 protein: CASSYSITGNQPQHF. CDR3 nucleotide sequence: TGTGCCAGCAGTTACTCTATCACCGGCAATCAGCCCCAGCATTTT.

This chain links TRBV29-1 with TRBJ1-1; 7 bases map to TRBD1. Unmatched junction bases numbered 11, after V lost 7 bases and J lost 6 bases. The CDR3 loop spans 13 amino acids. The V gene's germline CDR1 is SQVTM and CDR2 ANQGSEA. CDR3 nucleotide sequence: TGCAGCGACAGGAGGGGGCTGTCGGCTGAAGCTTTCTTT. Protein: CSDRRGLSAEAFF. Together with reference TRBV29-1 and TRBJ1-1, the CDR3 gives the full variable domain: SAVISQKPSRDICQRGTSLTIQCQVDSQVTMMFWYRQQPGQSLTLIATANQGSEATYESGFVIDKFPISRPNLTFSTLTVSNMSPEDSSIYLCSDRRGLSAEAFFGQGTRLTVV.

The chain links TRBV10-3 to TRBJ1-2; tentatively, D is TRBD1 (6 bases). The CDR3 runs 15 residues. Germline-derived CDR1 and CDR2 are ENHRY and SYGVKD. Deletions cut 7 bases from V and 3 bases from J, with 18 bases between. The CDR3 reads CAITEGHPADYGYTF. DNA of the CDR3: TGTGCCATCACGGAGGGACACCCAGCGGACTATGGCTACACCTTC.

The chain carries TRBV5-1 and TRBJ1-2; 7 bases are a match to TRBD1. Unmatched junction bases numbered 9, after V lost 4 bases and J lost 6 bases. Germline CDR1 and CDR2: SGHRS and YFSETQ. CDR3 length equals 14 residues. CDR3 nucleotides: TGCGCCAGCAGCCAAACGACAGGGAACGATGGCTACACCTTC. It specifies CASSQTTGNDGYTF. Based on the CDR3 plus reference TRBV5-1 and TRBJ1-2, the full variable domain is KAGVTQTPRYLIKTRGQQVTLSCSPISGHRSVSWYQQTPGQGLQFLFEYFSETQRNKGNFPGRFSGRQFSNSRSEMNVSTLELGDSALYLCASSQTTGNDGYTFGSGTRLTVV.

The CDR3 spells CASKDVRSSYEQYF. The CDR3 nucleotides read TGTGCCAGTAAGGACGTCAGGAGCTCCTACGAGCAGTACTTC. The V and J genes are TRBV19 and TRBJ2-7; D gene unclear. Trimming cost V 7 bases and J 0 bases, with 13 bases left between them. Germline V gene data show CDR1 as LNHDA and CDR2 as SQIVND (reference sequence). The CDR3 covers 14 residues.

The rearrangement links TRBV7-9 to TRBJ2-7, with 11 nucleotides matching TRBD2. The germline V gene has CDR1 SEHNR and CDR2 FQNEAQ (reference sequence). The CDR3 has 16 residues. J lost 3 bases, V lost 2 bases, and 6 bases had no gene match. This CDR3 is CASSLLLAGGNYEQYF. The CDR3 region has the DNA TGTGCCAGCAGCTTACTTCTAGCGGGGGGCAACTACGAGCAGTACTTC.

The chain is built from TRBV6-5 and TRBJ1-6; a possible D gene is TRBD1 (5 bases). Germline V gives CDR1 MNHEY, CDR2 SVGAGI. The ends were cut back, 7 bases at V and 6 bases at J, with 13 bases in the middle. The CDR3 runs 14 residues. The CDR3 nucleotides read TGTGCCAGCACCGAGGGACCGCGTAATTCACCCCTCCACTTT. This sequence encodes CASTEGPRNSPLHF.